The clone carrying this T cell receptor (beta chain) occurred many times. Its specificity is unknown. CDR3 length: 15 residues. J was trimmed by 5 bases and V by 4 bases; bases with no gene match: 10. Per germline, CDR1 MNHEY and CDR2 SVGAGI. This sample stems from a study of response to subunit inactivated influenza vaccine. Study-wide results and limits: After each seasonal influenza vaccination, few new T cells are recruited, the authors suggested.

TCRdb re-analysed the RT-PCR reads in MiXCR, keeping a single row per CDR3 protein. The sample yields 650,000 to 700,000 distinct CDR3 sequences, about a sixth seen once. The chain couples TRBV6-5 to TRBJ1-2; 7 bases are shared with TRBD1. This clonotype originated in a man over 45 who received an inactivated influenza vaccine. The sequences come from PBMCs from blood, collected 11 to 12 days after vaccination. CDR3 in amino acids: CASSFGQGGRYGYTF. The DNA of the CDR3 is TGTGCCAGCAGTTTCGGGCAGGGGGGACGTTATGGCTACACCTTC.